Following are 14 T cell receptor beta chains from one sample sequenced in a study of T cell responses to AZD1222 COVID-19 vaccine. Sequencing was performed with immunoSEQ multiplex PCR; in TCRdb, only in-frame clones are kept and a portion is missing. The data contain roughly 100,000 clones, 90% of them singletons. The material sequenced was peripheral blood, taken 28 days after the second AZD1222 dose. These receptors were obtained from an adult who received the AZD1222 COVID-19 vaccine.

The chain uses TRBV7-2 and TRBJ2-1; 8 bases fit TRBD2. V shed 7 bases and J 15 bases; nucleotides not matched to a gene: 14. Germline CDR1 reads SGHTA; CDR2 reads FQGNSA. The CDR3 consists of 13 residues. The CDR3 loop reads CASTTSGGQGLFF. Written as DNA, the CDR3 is TGTGCCAGCACAACCTCGGGGGGGCAGGGGCTGTTCTTC.

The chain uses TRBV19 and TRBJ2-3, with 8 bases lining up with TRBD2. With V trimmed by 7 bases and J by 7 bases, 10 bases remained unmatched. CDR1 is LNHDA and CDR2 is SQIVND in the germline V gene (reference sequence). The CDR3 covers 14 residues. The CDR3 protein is CASKLAGHANTQYF. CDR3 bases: TGTGCCAGTAAATTAGCGGGGCATGCCAATACGCAGTATTTT.

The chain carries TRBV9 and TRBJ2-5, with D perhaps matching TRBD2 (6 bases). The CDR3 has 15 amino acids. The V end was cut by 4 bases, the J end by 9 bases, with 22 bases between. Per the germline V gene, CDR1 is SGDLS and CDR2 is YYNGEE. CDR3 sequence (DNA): TGTGCCAGCAGCCCACCGGGACTGGAGCTTGGGGCCCAGTACTTC. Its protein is CASSPPGLELGAQYF.

CDR3 loop: CASSLSQSNQPQHF. The DNA for the CDR3 is TGTGCCAGCAGTTTGAGCCAAAGCAATCAGCCCCAGCATTTT. The V call is TRBV28, the J call TRBJ1-5; D uncertain. This CDR3 is 14 amino acids long. Trimming stripped 3 bases from V and 1 base from J, with 7 bases between. The germline V gene encodes CDR1 MDHEN and CDR2 SYDVKM.

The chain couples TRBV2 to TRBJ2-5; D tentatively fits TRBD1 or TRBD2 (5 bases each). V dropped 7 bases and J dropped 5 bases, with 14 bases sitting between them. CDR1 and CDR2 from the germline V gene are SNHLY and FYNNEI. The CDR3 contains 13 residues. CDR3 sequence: CASKEVQAETQYF. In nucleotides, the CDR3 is TGTGCCAGCAAGGAGGTACAGGCTGAGACCCAGTACTTC.

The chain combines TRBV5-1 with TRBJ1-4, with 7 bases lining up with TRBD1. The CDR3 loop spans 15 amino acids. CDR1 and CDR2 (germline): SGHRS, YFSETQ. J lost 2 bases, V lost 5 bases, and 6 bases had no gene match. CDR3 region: CASSFSRGTNEKLFF. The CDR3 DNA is TGCGCCAGCAGTTTCTCCAGGGGGACTAATGAAAAACTGTTTTTT. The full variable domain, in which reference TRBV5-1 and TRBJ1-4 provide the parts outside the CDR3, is KAGVTQTPRYLIKTRGQQVTLSCSPISGHRSVSWYQQTPGQGLQFLFEYFSETQRNKGNFPGRFSGRQFSNSRSEMNVSTLELGDSALYLCASSFSRGTNEKLFFGSGTQLSVL.

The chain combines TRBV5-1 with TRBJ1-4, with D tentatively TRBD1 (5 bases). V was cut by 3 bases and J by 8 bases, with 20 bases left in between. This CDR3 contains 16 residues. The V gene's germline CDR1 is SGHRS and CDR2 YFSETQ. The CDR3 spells CASSSNYRLGEEKLFF. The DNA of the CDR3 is TGCGCCAGCAGCTCTAACTACAGGTTAGGGGAAGAAAAACTGTTTTTT.

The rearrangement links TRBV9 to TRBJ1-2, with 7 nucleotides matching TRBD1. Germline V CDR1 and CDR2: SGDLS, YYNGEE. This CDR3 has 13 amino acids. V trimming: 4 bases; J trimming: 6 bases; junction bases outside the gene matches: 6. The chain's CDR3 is CASSTRDSDGYTF. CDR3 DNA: TGTGCCAGCAGCACGCGGGACAGCGATGGCTACACCTTC.

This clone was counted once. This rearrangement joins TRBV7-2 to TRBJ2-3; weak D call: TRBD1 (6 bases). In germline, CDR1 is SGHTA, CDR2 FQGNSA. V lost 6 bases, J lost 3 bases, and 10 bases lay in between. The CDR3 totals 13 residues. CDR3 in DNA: TGTGCCAGCAGGTTGGGGGCGACAGATACGCAGTATTTT. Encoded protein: CASRLGATDTQYF.

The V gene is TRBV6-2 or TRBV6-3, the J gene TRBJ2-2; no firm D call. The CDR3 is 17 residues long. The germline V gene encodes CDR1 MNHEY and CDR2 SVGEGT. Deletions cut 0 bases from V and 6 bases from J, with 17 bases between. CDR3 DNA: TGTGCCAGCAGTTACTCGTTCGGCCCCCCGTGGGCCGGGGAGCTGTTTTTT. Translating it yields CASSYSFGPPWAGELFF.

The chain's CDR3 is CASSSTGQSDTEAFF. As DNA, the CDR3 is TGTGCCAGCAGCTCGACGGGACAGTCAGACACTGAAGCTTTCTTT. The V gene is TRBV7-6, the J gene TRBJ1-1; TRBD1 agrees at 7 bases. Germline trimming cut 4 bases from V and 3 bases from J; bases unmatched to any gene: 8. This CDR3 is built from 15 residues. Germline V gene sequence: CDR1 SGHVS, CDR2 FNYEAQ.

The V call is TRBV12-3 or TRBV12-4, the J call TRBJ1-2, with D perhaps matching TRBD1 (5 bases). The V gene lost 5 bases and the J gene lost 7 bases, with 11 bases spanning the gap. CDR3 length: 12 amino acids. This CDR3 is CASSPGALGYTF. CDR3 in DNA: TGTGCCAGCAGTCCCGGGGCGCTTGGCTACACCTTC.

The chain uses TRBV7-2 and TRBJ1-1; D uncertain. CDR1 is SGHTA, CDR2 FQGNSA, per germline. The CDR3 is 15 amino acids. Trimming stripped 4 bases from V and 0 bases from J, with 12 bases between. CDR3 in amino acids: CASSWEGRVNTEAFF. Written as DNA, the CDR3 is TGTGCCAGCAGCTGGGAAGGGAGGGTGAACACTGAAGCTTTCTTT.

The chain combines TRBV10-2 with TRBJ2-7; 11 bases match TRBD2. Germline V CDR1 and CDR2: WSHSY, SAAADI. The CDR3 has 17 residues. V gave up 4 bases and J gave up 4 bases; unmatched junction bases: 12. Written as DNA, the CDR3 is TGCGCCAGCAGTGGAAGTAGCGGGGGGGCACGGGCGTACGAGCAGTACTTC. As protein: CASSGSSGGARAYEQYF.